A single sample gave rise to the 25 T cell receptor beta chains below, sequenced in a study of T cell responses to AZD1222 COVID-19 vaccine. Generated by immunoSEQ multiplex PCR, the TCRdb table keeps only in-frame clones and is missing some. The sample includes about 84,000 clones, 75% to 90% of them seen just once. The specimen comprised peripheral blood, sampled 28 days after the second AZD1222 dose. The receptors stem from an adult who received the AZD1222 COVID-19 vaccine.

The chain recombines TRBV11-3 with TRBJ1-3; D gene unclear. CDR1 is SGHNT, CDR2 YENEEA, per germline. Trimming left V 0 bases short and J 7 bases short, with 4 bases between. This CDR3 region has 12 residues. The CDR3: CASSLDRNTIYF. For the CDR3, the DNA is TGTGCCAGCAGCTTAGATCGGAACACCATATATTTT. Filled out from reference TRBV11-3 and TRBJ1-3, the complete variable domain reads EAGVVQSPRYKIIEKKQPVAFWCNPISGHNTLYWYLQNLGQGPELLIRYENEEAVDDSQLPKDRFSAERLKGVDSTLKIQPAELGDSAVYLCASSLDRNTIYFGEGSWLTVV.

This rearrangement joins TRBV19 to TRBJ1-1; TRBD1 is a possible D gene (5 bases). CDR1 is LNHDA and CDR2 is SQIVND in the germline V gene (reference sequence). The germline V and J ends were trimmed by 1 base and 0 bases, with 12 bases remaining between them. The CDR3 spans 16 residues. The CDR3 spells CASSIGAGIMNTEAFF. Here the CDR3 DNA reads TGTGCCAGTAGTATAGGGGCAGGGATCATGAACACTGAAGCTTTCTTT. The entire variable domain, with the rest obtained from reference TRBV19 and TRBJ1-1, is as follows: DGGITQSPKYLFRKEGQNVTLSCEQNLNHDAMYWYRQDPGQGLRLIYYSQIVNDFQKGDIAEGYSVSREKKESFPLTVTSAQKNPTAFYLCASSIGAGIMNTEAFFGQGTRLTVV.

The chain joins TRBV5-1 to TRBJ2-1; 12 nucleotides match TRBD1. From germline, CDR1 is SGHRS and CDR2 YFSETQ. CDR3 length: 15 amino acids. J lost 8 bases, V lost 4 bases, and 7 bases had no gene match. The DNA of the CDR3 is TGCGCCAGCAGCGAGGGACAGGGGGCTATGTATGAGCAGTTCTTC. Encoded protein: CASSEGQGAMYEQFF.

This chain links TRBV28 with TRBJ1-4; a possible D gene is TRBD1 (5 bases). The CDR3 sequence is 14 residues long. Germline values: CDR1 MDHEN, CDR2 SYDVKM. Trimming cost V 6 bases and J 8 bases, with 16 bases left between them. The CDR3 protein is CASSSGRTREKLFF. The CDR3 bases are TGTGCCAGCAGCTCAGGGAGGACGCGAGAAAAACTGTTTTTT.

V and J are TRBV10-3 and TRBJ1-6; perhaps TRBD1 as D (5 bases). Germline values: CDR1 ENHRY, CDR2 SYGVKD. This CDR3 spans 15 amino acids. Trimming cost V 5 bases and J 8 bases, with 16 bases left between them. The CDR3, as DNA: TGTGCCATCAGTAAGGGACTAGGCGGAGATTCACCCCTCCACTTT. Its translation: CAISKGLGGDSPLHF.

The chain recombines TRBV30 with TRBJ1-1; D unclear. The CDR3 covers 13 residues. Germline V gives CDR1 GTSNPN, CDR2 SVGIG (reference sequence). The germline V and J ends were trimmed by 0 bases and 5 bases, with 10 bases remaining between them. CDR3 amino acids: CAWSVEGWTEAFF. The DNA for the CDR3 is TGTGCCTGGAGTGTAGAGGGATGGACTGAAGCTTTCTTT.

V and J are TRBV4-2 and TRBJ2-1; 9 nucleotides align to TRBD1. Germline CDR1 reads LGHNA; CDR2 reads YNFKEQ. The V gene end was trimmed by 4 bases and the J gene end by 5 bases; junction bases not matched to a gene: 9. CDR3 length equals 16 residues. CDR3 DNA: TGTGCCAGCAGCCCCTTCTCGGGACAGGGAAACAATGAGCAGTTCTTC. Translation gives CASSPFSGQGNNEQFF.

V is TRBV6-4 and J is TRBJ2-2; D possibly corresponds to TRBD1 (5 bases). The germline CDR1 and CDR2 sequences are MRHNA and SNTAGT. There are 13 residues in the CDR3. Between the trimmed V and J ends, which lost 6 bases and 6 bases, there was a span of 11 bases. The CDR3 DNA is TGTGCCAGCAGACAGACAGTCCCCGGGGAGCTGTTTTTT. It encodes CASRQTVPGELFF.

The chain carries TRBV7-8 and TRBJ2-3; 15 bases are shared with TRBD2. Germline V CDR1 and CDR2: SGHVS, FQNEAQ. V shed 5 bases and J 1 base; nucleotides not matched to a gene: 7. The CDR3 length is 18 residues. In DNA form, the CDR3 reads TGTGCCAGCAGCGTAGGACTAGCGGGGGGGCCTGGCACAGATACGCAGTATTTT. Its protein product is CASSVGLAGGPGTDTQYF.

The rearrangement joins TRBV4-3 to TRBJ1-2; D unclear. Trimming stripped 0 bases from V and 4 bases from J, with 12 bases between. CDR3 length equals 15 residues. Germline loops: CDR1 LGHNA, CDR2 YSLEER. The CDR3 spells CASSQDGQAAYGYTF. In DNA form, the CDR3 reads TGCGCCAGCAGCCAAGATGGTCAGGCGGCCTATGGCTACACCTTC.

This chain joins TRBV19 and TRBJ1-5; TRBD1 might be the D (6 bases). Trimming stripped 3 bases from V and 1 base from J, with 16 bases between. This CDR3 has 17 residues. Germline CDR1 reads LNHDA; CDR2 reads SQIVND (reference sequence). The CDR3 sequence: CASSIPAGRGSNQPQHF. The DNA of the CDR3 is TGTGCCAGTAGTATTCCGGCGGGGAGGGGGAGCAATCAGCCCCAGCATTTT. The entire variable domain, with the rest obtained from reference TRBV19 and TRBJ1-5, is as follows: DGGITQSPKYLFRKEGQNVTLSCEQNLNHDAMYWYRQDPGQGLRLIYYSQIVNDFQKGDIAEGYSVSREKKESFPLTVTSAQKNPTAFYLCASSIPAGRGSNQPQHFGDGTRLSIL.

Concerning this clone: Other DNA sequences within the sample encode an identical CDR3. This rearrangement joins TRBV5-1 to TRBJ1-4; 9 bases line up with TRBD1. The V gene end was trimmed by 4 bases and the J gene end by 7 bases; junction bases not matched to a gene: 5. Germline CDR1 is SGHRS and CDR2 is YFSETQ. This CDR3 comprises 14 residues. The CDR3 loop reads CASSPGQGGEKLFF. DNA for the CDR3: TGCGCCAGCAGCCCGGGACAGGGCGGTGAAAAACTGTTTTTT.

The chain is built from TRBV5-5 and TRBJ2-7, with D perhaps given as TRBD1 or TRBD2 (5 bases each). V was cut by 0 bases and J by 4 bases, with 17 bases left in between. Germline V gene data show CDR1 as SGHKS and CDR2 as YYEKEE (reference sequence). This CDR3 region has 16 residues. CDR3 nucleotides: TGTGCCAGCAGCTTGGCCGGTAGGGGAGTTGGTTACGAGCAGTACGTC. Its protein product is CASSLAGRGVGYEQYV.

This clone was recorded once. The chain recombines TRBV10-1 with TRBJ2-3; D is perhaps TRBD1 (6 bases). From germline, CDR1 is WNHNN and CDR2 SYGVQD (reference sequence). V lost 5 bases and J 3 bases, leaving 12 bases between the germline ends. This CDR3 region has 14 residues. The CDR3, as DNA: TGCGCCAGCAGTCAATCCCAGGGGACAGATACGCAGTATTTT. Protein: CASSQSQGTDTQYF.

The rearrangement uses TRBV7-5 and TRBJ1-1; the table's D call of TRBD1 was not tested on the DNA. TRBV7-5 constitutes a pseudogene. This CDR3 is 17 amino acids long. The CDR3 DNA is TGTGCCAGAAGCTTCCGGGACAGGGCGTCCTTGCGGGCTGAAGCTTTCTTT. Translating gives CARSFRDRASLRAEAFF.

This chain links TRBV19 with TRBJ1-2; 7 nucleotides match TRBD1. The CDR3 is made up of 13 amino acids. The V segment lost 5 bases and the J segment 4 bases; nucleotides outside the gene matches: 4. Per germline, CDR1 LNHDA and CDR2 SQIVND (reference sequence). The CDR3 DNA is TGTGCCAGTAGTGTACAGGGGTTCTATGGCTACACCTTC. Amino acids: CASSVQGFYGYTF.

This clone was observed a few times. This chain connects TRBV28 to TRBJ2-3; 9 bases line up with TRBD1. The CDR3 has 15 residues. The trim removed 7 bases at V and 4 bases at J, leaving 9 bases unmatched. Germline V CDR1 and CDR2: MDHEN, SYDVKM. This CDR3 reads CASTKGRQGADTQYF. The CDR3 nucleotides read TGTGCCAGCACTAAGGGGAGACAGGGGGCAGATACGCAGTATTTT.

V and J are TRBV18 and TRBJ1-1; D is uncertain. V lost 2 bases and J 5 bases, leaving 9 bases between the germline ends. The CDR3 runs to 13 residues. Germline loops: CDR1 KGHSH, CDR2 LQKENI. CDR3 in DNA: TGTGCCAGCTCACCAGGGGTTTTGACTGAAGCTTTCTTT. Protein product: CASSPGVLTEAFF.

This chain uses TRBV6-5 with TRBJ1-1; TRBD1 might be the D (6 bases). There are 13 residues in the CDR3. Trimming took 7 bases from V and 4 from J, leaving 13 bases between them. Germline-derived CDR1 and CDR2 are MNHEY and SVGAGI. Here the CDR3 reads CASTAQGTTEAFF. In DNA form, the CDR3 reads TGTGCCAGCACCGCACAGGGAACCACTGAAGCTTTCTTT.

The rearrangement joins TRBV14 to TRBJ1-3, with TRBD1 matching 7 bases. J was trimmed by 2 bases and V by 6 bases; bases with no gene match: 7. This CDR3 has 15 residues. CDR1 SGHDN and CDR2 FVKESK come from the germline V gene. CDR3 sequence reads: CASRNRGAPGNTIYF. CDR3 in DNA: TGTGCCAGCAGAAACAGGGGCGCCCCTGGAAACACCATATATTTT.

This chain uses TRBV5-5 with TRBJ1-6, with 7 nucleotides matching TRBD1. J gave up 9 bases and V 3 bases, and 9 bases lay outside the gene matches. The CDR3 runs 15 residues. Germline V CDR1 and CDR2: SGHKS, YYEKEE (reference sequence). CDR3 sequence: CASSSPGQSGSPLHF. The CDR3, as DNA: TGTGCCAGCAGCTCGCCGGGACAGTCAGGTTCACCCCTCCACTTT.

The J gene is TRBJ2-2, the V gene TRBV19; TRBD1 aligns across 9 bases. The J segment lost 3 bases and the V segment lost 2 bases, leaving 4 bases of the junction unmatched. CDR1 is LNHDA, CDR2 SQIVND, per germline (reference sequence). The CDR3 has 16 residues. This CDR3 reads CASSIQTGGDTGELFF. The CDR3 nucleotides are TGTGCCAGTAGTATACAAACAGGGGGCGACACCGGGGAGCTGTTTTTT.

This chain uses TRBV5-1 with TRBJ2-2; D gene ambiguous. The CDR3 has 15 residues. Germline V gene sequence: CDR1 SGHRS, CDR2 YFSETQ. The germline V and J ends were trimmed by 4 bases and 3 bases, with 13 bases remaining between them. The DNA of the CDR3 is TGCGCCAGCAGCCTGGACCAGCCAGACACCGGGGAGCTGTTTTTT. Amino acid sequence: CASSLDQPDTGELFF.

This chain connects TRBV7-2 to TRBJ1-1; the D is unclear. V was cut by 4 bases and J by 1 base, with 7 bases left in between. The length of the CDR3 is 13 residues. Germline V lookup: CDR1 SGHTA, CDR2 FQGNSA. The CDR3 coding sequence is TGTGCCAGCAGCTACAGCAGGAACACTGAAGCTTTCTTT. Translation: CASSYSRNTEAFF. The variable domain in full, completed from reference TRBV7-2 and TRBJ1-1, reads GAGVSQSPSNKVTEKGKDVELRCDPISGHTALYWYRQSLGQGLEFLIYFQGNSAPDKSGLPSDRFSAERTGGSVSTLTIQRTQQEDSAVYLCASSYSRNTEAFFGQGTRLTVV.

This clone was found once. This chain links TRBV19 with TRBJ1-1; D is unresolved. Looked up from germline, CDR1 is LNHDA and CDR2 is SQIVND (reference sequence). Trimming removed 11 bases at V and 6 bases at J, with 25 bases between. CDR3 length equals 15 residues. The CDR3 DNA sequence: TGTGCCTCGTCGGTGGCTGTAACCGCAGTTTCTGAAGCTTTCTTT. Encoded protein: CASSVAVTAVSEAFF.